These 13 T cell receptor beta chains were sequenced from one sample in a study of T cells in Graves' hyperthyroidism and ophthalmopathy. Researchers took RNA transcripts and amplified the TCR beta CDR3 regions from them. The HTBI set primed first-round TCR CDR3 RT-PCR. Using its own MiXCR run on the multiplex PCR reads, TCRdb lists one record per CDR3 protein. The table lists a few hundred thousand distinct CDR3 sequences, around 13% of them singletons. What was sequenced was blood. Receptors were obtained from a woman between 18 and 29 years old with Graves' hyperthyroidism.

This clonotype was seen repeatedly, ten times or more. This chain links TRBV11-2 with TRBJ2-1; the match to TRBD2 covers 9 bases. The CDR3 loop spans 14 amino acids. Unmatched junction bases numbered 7, after V lost 6 bases and J lost 7 bases. Germline V gene lookup returns CDR1 SGHAT and CDR2 FQNNGV. CDR3: CASSSREGGNEQFF. CDR3 bases: TGTGCCAGCAGTTCGCGGGAGGGCGGGAATGAGCAGTTCTTC. The full variable domain, its missing parts supplied by reference TRBV11-2 and TRBJ2-1, is EAGVAQSPRYKIIEKRQSVAFWCNPISGHATLYWYQQILGQGPKLLIQFQNNGVVDDSQLPKDRFSAERLKGVDSTLKIQPAKLEDSAVYLCASSSREGGNEQFFGPGTRLTVL.

The rearrangement joins TRBV7-8 to TRBJ2-3; perhaps D is TRBD1 or TRBD2 (5 bases each). The CDR3 spans 16 residues. Germline V gene lookup returns CDR1 SGHVS and CDR2 FQNEAQ. V lost 2 bases, J lost 0 bases, and 12 bases lay in between. CDR3 sequence (DNA): TGTGCCAGCAGCTTACGGGACCACTTGAGCACAGATACGCAGTATTTT. It translates to CASSLRDHLSTDTQYF.

This clonotype came up many times. The chain is built from TRBV27 and TRBJ2-1; unclear D gene. The CDR3 covers 15 residues. The V end lost 3 bases, the J end lost 2 bases, and 11 bases lay between the germline ends. The germline V gene encodes CDR1 MNHEY and CDR2 SMNVEV (reference sequence). The CDR3 bases are TGTGCCAGCAGTTTGATGGTACCTACCTACAATGAGCAGTTCTTC. Its translation: CASSLMVPTYNEQFF.

This clonotype was recorded at least ten times. This chain joins TRBV11-2 and TRBJ2-5; D ambiguous. CDR3 length equals 12 residues. Trimming cost V 5 bases and J 5 bases, with 9 bases left between them. Germline assignment: CDR1 SGHAT and CDR2 FQNNGV. CDR3 bases: TGTGCCAGCAGCCCTCGCATGGAGACCCAGTACTTC. Amino acids: CASSPRMETQYF.

This clonotype was recorded at least ten times. The rearrangement uses TRBV12-3 or TRBV12-4 and TRBJ1-3; D uncertain. The CDR3 is made up of 14 amino acids. Trimming removed 0 bases at V and 2 bases at J, with 5 bases between. CDR3 DNA sequence: TGTGCCAGCAGTTTAGCAGGGACTGGAAACACCATATATTTT. Translated, it gives CASSLAGTGNTIYF.

Ten or more counts support this clonotype. Written as DNA, the CDR3 is TGTGCCAGCAGTAAGACTAGCGGTAGCTCCTACGAGCAGTACTTC. Translating it yields CASSKTSGSSYEQYF. The J gene is TRBJ2-7, the V gene TRBV12-3 or TRBV12-4; TRBD2 matches at 9 bases. The CDR3 runs to 15 residues. The V and J ends lost 5 bases and 0 bases, in that order; junction bases with no gene match: 5.

This clonotype was seen at least ten times. The chain has TRBV6-2 or TRBV6-3 and TRBJ2-7; D is uncertain. The CDR3 has 11 residues. From germline, CDR1 is MNHEY and CDR2 SVGEGT. V was trimmed by 5 bases and J by 5 bases, leaving 7 bases between them. This CDR3 reads CASSQNHEQYF. As DNA, the CDR3 is TGTGCCAGCAGTCAGAACCACGAGCAGTACTTC.

Many counts were recorded for this clonotype. The rearrangement links TRBV9 to TRBJ2-2; D gene uncertain. The CDR3 runs to 14 residues. Germline V lookup: CDR1 SGDLS, CDR2 YYNGEE. V shed 4 bases and J shed 5 bases, with 12 bases lying between them. CDR3 coding DNA: TGTGCCAGCAGCCCTCGGACGGATACCGGGGAGCTGTTTTTT. The encoded protein is CASSPRTDTGELFF.

This clonotype was recorded at least ten times. The V and J genes are TRBV13 and TRBJ2-7; 8 positions match TRBD2. J gave up 5 bases and V 3 bases, and 6 bases lay outside the gene matches. Germline-derived CDR1 and CDR2 are PRHDT and FYEKMQ (reference sequence). CDR3 size: 14 residues. The CDR3 here is CASSFLQRGHEQYF. CDR3 DNA sequence: TGTGCCAGCAGCTTTCTTCAGCGGGGGCACGAGCAGTACTTC. The variable domain in full, completed from reference TRBV13 and TRBJ2-7, reads AAGVIQSPRHLIKEKRETATLKCYPIPRHDTVYWYQQGPGQDPQFLISFYEKMQSDKGSIPDRFSAQQFSDYHSELNMSSLELGDSALYFCASSFLQRGHEQYFGPGTRLTVT.

This chain joins TRBV27 and TRBJ1-6; 7 bases fit TRBD1. CDR1 and CDR2 (germline): MNHEY, SMNVEV (reference sequence). V shed 2 bases and J 10 bases; nucleotides not matched to a gene: 11. The CDR3 runs to 16 residues. Here the CDR3 DNA reads TGTGCCAGCAGTTTAAGAGGGGGCAGGAGGGAATCACCCCTCCACTTT. Protein sequence: CASSLRGGRRESPLHF.

This clonotype came up a few times. The chain carries TRBV27 and TRBJ2-7; 7 bases line up with TRBD2. This CDR3 contains 15 residues. Germline CDR1 reads MNHEY; CDR2 reads SMNVEV (reference sequence). V lost 5 bases, J lost 3 bases, and 10 bases stayed unmatched. DNA for the CDR3: TGTGCCAGCAGTCTCCACGGCGGGAGCCGCTACGAGCAGTACTTC. Translated, it gives CASSLHGGSRYEQYF.

This clonotype was recorded many times. The rearrangement links TRBV5-1 to TRBJ2-1; 11 bases fit TRBD2. The CDR3 has 16 residues. The germline V gene has CDR1 SGHRS and CDR2 YFSETQ. V trimming: 4 bases; J trimming: 4 bases; junction bases outside the gene matches: 7. The CDR3 DNA is TGCGCCAGCAGCGTTACCGGGACTAGCGGATACAATGAGCAGTTCTTC. Translating it yields CASSVTGTSGYNEQFF.

The chain combines TRBV6-8 with TRBJ1-2; TRBD1 is a possible D gene (5 bases). Trimming removed 2 bases at V and 0 bases at J, with 7 bases between. The CDR3 spans 14 residues. CDR1 and CDR2 from the germline V gene are MNHGY and SAAAGT. CDR3 protein: CASSYTTANYGYTF. The DNA for the CDR3 is TGTGCCAGCAGTTACACGACAGCTAACTATGGCTACACCTTC.